The 10 T cell receptor beta chains reported below all come from one sample, sequenced in a study of CD8 T cells in ankylosing spondylitis (dated by TCRdb to 2017 to 2019). Receptors were amplified or captured by 5' RACE. The sequencer listed for this sample is Illumina HiSeq 2500. The public reads were reanalyzed by TCRdb: fastp trimming at Q25, MiXCR alignment, in-frame beta chains only. Identical CDR3 proteins give one entry, which carries the most common genes and DNA. This sample has about 250,000 distinct CDR3 sequences in its table, and 20% to 30% of those were observed once. Approximately 0.61% of the sample belongs to the ten largest clones. The sequencing input was blood, either unsorted or a sorted T cell fraction (not recorded which). Receptors were obtained from a male donor with ankylosing spondylitis or in good health (not recorded which).

This clonotype has only a few counts. V is TRBV10-1 and J is TRBJ1-1; D ambiguous. Germline V gives CDR1 WNHNN, CDR2 SYGVQD (reference sequence). The V and J ends lost 2 bases and 1 base respectively, with 5 bases between them. The CDR3 has 13 residues. DNA for the CDR3: TGCGCCAGCAGTGAGGGTTCGAACACTGAAGCTTTCTTT. It is translated as CASSEGSNTEAFF.

The chain joins TRBV20-1 to TRBJ2-7; the match to TRBD2 covers 14 bases. The J segment lost 7 bases and the V segment lost 6 bases, leaving 11 bases of the junction unmatched. Germline CDR1 and CDR2: DFQATT and SNEGSKA (reference sequence). CDR3 length: 15 residues. The CDR3 loop reads CSARTSGGTLREQYF. CDR3 nucleotides: TGCAGTGCAAGGACTAGCGGGGGGACCCTACGAGAGCAGTACTTC.

This clonotype was detected a few times. The chain employs TRBV20-1 and TRBJ2-7, with unresolved D. The CDR3 runs to 11 residues. Trimming took 5 bases from V and 3 from J, leaving 8 bases between them. Looked up from germline, CDR1 is DFQATT and CDR2 is SNEGSKA (reference sequence). Written as DNA, the CDR3 is TGCAGTGCTGGCTTCTTCTACGAGCAGTACTTC. This gives the protein CSAGFFYEQYF.

The genes are TRBV12-3 or TRBV12-4 and TRBJ2-2, with D uncertain. V was shortened by 3 bases and J by 5 bases, with 7 bases between the two germline ends. The CDR3 sequence is 13 residues long. The CDR3 loop is CASSFLGTGELFF. The CDR3 bases are TGTGCCAGCAGTTTTCTCGGGACCGGGGAGCTGTTTTTT.

This clonotype has ten or more counts. This sequence joins TRBV6-5 and TRBJ2-2; 10 bases are a match to TRBD2. The length of the CDR3 is 18 residues. Germline assignment: CDR1 MNHEY and CDR2 SVGAGI. V was clipped by 0 bases and J by 2 bases; unmatched bases: 6. The CDR3 sequence: CASSYSKGTSVNTGELFF. CDR3 nucleotides: TGTGCCAGCAGTTACTCGAAGGGGACTAGCGTCAACACCGGGGAGCTGTTTTTT.

This clonotype was recorded a few times. This chain joins TRBV11-2 and TRBJ2-7, with 7 bases that match TRBD1. Losses at the gene ends were 6 bases for V and 4 bases for J; bases not matched to a gene: 15. The CDR3 has 16 amino acids. The germline V gene encodes CDR1 SGHAT and CDR2 FQNNGV. DNA of the CDR3: TGTGCCAGCAGTTCTCTGGGGCAGGGGGTTTCTTACGAGCAGTACTTC. This sequence encodes CASSSLGQGVSYEQYF. The full variable domain, in which reference TRBV11-2 and TRBJ2-7 provide the parts outside the CDR3, is EAGVAQSPRYKIIEKRQSVAFWCNPISGHATLYWYQQILGQGPKLLIQFQNNGVVDDSQLPKDRFSAERLKGVDSTLKIQPAKLEDSAVYLCASSSLGQGVSYEQYFGPGTRLTVT.

This clonotype was detected many times. The chain couples TRBV3-1 to TRBJ2-3; perhaps TRBD2 as D (6 bases). Germline-derived CDR1 and CDR2 are LGHDT and YNNKEL (reference sequence). The CDR3 consists of 13 residues. Trimming took off 0 bases at V and 8 bases at J, with 9 bases between the two ends. The CDR3: CASSQDSGGTQYF. The CDR3 coding sequence is TGTGCCAGCAGCCAAGATTCCGGGGGTACGCAGTATTTT.

V is TRBV6-5 and J is TRBJ2-1; tentatively, D is TRBD1 (6 bases). Germline CDR1 is MNHEY and CDR2 is SVGAGI. The ends were cut back, 1 base at V and 7 bases at J, with 11 bases in the middle. The CDR3 sequence is 14 residues long. This chain's CDR3 is CASSYFLGGNEQFF. CDR3 nucleotides: TGTGCCAGCAGTTACTTCTTAGGGGGAAATGAGCAGTTCTTC.

Ten or more counts support this clonotype. The CDR3 coding sequence is TGCAGTGCTAGAGGAGGGAGTCAGCCCCAGCATTTT. Its translation: CSARGGSQPQHF. V and J are TRBV20-1 and TRBJ1-5, with D uncertain. The V end lost 1 base, the J end lost 6 bases, and 7 bases lay between the germline ends. This CDR3 contains 12 residues. CDR1 and CDR2 from the germline V gene are DFQATT and SNEGSKA (reference sequence).

The chain joins TRBV24-1 to TRBJ2-7; 10 bases map to TRBD1. The CDR3 runs to 14 residues. V lost 9 bases to trimming and J lost 3 bases; unmatched junction nucleotides: 7. Looked up from germline, CDR1 is KGHDR and CDR2 is SFDVKD. The CDR3 loop is CATGGTGASYEQYF. The CDR3, as DNA: TGTGCCACCGGCGGGACAGGGGCTAGCTACGAGCAGTACTTC.